The 8 T cell receptor beta chains given below trace back to one sample, sequenced in a study of cytomegalovirus exposure and HLA in healthy donors. The PCR was carried out with 60 Vbeta primers and 13 Jbeta primers. Method: immunoSEQ multiplex PCR; TCRdb's copy keeps in-frame clones and lacks some. The sample holds some 130,000 clones, approximately 80% seen once. Sequencing used PBMCs. These receptors all stem from a man aged 25-45 years in good health and CMV-seronegative.

This sequence joins TRBV27 and TRBJ2-7; 8 nucleotides align to TRBD2. Germline CDR1 reads MNHEY; CDR2 reads SMNVEV (reference sequence). This CDR3 is 13 amino acids long. J gave up 8 bases and V 2 bases, and 5 bases lay outside the gene matches. The CDR3 region has the DNA TGTGCCAGCAGTTTAGGAGCGGGAGCCAAGCAGTACTTC. The encoded protein is CASSLGAGAKQYF.

CDR3 nucleotide sequence: TGTGCCAGCAGCCAAGAAGGGACAGGTACATTGGGCAATCAGCCCCAGCATTTT. Translating it yields CASSQEGTGTLGNQPQHF. The chain combines TRBV4-2 with TRBJ1-5, with 8 nucleotides matching TRBD1. Germline V lookup: CDR1 LGHNA, CDR2 YNFKEQ. Germline trimming cut 0 bases from V and 2 bases from J; bases unmatched to any gene: 9. CDR3 length: 18 amino acids.

The chain is built from TRBV10-3 and TRBJ2-6, with unresolved D. Trimming removed 10 bases at V and 1 base at J, with 11 bases between. Germline V gene lookup returns CDR1 ENHRY and CDR2 SYGVKD. The CDR3 has 14 residues. The CDR3 spells CATLSGSGANVLTF. For the CDR3, the DNA is TGTGCCACCCTTTCCGGGTCTGGGGCCAACGTCCTGACTTTC.

This rearrangement joins TRBV28 to TRBJ2-7; TRBD1 might be the D (6 bases). Germline CDR1 reads MDHEN; CDR2 reads SYDVKM. With 6 bases removed from V and 0 bases from J, the gap between germline ends came to 12 bases. The CDR3 sequence is 14 residues long. The CDR3, as DNA: TGTGCCAGCAGAAACAGGGTCCTCTCCTACGAGCAGTACTTC. Translating it yields CASRNRVLSYEQYF. The whole variable domain, filled in from reference TRBV28 and TRBJ2-7, reads DVKVTQSSRYLVKRTGEKVFLECVQDMDHENMFWYRQDPGLGLRLIYFSYDVKMKEKGDIPEGYSVSREKKERFSLILESASTNQTSMYLCASRNRVLSYEQYFGPGTRLTVT.

The rearrangement uses TRBV10-3 and TRBJ1-5, with a weak D call TRBD1 (6 bases). In germline, CDR1 is ENHRY, CDR2 SYGVKD. This CDR3 is 14 amino acids long. Trimming took off 8 bases at V and 7 bases at J, with 18 bases between the two ends. This chain's CDR3 is CAIGRGRGGQPQHF. CDR3 in DNA: TGTGCCATCGGAAGGGGCAGGGGCGGACAGCCCCAGCATTTT.

This chain links TRBV18 with TRBJ2-5, with TRBD2 as a possible D gene (5 bases). The CDR3 is made up of 15 amino acids. Trimming cost V 0 bases and J 5 bases, with 13 bases left between them. Germline CDR1 and CDR2: KGHSH and LQKENI. The CDR3: CASSPPSRGQETQYF. The CDR3 nucleotides are TGTGCCAGCTCACCACCATCTCGGGGTCAGGAGACCCAGTACTTC.

In its sample, this clone was seen a few times. This sequence joins TRBV6-1 and TRBJ1-5; D remains ambiguous. Germline V gene sequence: CDR1 MNHNS, CDR2 SASEGT. With 2 bases removed from V and 0 bases from J, the gap between germline ends came to 8 bases. The CDR3 is 15 amino acids. CDR3 DNA: TGTGCCAGCAGTGAATCGGGAAATAGCAATCAGCCCCAGCATTTT. Amino acids: CASSESGNSNQPQHF.

Comments on this clone: The CDR3 does not close with the conserved phenylalanine or tryptophan, likely indicating a read error. It is unclear where the CDR3 begins or ends on the DNA, so no DNA is shown, and the CDR3 is as TCRdb lists it. The chain employs TRBV2 and TRBJ2-3; the tabulated D call, TRBD2, remains unverified against the DNA. Germline V lookup: CDR1 SNHLY, CDR2 FYNNEI. With termini counted, the CDR3 has 13 amino acids. CDR3 loop: CASSEPGGVAGTL.